This T cell receptor beta chain emerged from a study of CD8+ T cells in alopecia areata. Study at large: Each of the treated patients was given oral tofacitinib, 5 to 10 mg twice daily, for moderate-to-severe alopecia areata. Study-wide results and caveats: Significant decreases in scalp clonality and expanded CD8+ clones followed tofacitinib treatment. The study found higher clonality in lesional than normal scalp, especially in alopecia totalis/universalis.

In regard to this clone: Its matching antigen is unknown.

Isolated RNA was reverse transcribed into cDNA used as the sequencing template. Profiled with immunoSEQ multiplex PCR; TCRdb holds only in-frame clones, not every one. The profile shows about 190,000 clones, under 80% of them singletons. The treatment is: oral pan-JAK inhibitor, 5-10 mg twice daily. Researchers gathered lesional scalp punch biopsies and peripheral blood from patients with alopecia areata. Germline lookup yields CDR1 SQVTM and CDR2 ANQGSEA. There are 13 residues in the CDR3. With 6 bases removed from V and 0 bases from J, the gap between germline ends came to 11 bases. V is TRBV29-1 and J is TRBJ1-1; D may be TRBD1 (6 bases). This TCR came from a human donor with alopecia areata. The sequencing used CD4+ T cells sorted from blood, collected between weeks 47 and 50, from a patient treated with tofacitinib. The chain's CDR3 is CSVNDRLNTEAFF. CDR3 coding DNA: TGCAGCGTGAATGACAGGTTGAACACTGAAGCTTTCTTT.